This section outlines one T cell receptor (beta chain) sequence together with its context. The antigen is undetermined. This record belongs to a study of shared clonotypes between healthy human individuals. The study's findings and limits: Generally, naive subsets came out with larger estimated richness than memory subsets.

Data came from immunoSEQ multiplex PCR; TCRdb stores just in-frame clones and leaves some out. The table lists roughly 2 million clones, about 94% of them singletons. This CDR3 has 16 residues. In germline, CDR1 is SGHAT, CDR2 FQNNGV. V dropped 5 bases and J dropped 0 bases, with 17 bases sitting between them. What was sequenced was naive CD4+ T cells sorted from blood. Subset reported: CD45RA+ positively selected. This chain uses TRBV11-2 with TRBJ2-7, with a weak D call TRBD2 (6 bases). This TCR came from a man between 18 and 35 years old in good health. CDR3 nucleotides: TGTGCCAGCAGCCGAGGAGTAACTAGCCTCTCCTACGAGCAGTACTTC. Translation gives CASSRGVTSLSYEQYF.